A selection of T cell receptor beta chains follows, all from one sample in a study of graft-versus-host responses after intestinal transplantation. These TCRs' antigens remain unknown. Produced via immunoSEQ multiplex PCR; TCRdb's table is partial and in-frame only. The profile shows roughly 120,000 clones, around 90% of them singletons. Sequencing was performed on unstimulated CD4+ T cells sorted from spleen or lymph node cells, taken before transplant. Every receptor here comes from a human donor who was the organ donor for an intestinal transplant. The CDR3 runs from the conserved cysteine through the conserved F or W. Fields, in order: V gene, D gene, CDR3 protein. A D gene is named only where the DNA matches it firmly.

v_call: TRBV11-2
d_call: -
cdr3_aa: CASQYTVGNTEAFF

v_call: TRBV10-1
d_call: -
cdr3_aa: CARWKQYF

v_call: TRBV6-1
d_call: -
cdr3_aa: CASSPDSFQETQYF

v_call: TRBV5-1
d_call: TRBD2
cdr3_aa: CASSLSGTSGYNEQFF

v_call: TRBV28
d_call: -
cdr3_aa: CASYEGSYNSPLHF

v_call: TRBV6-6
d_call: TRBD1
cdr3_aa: CASSGTVSGNTIYF

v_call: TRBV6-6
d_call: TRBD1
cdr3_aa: CASQPTGGQEQYF

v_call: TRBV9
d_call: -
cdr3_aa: CASTPSAGEVEQYF

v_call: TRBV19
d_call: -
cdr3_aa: CASSEYPASGNTIYF

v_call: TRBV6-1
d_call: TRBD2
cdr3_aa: CASRTSGRAYEQYF

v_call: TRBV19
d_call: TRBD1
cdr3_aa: CASSMDRPKETQYF

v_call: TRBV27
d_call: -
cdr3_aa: CATAVGYEQYF

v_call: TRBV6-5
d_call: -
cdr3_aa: CASTRVMGYTGELFF

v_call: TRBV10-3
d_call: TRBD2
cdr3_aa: CAISASSGRDIYEQFF

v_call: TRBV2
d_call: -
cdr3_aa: CASSDRTRATHEQYF

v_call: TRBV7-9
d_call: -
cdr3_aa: CASSQGGPLTDTQYF

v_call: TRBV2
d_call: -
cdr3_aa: CASRPTPPVVEQYF

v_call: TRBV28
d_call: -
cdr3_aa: CASSWRPRDGYTF

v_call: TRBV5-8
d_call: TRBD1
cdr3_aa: CASSSQEGASNQPQHF

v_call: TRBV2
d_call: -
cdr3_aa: CASTPGARSYEQFF

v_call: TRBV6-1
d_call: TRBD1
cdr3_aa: CASSWDSSYEQYF

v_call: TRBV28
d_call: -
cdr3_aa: CASSSPAGVTEKLFF

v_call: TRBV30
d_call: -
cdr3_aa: CAWGKGVGTEAFF

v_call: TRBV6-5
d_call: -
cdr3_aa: CASSEVRYGYTF

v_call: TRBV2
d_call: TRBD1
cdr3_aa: CASRRVGGAYEQYF

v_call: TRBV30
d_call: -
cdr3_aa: CAWSQGRCEQYF

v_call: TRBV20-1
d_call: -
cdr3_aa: CSASLGITQYF

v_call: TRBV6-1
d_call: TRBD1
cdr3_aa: CASSVDRGPPDTQYF

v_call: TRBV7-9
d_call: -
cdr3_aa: CASSFNPRTRSNEQFF

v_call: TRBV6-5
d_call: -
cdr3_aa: CASSFPQQYF

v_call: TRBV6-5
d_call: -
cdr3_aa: CASSQGRSNQPQHF

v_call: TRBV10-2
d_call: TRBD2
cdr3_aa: CASSESGLAGEQYF